Listed below are T cell receptor beta chains from one sample, sequenced in a study of cytomegalovirus exposure and HLA in healthy donors. Sequencing used immunoSEQ multiplex PCR; TCRdb keeps in-frame clones, though not all of them. This sample has around 130,000 clones; roughly 90% occur once, and the top ten carry about 3%. Sequencing was done on a sample of PBMCs. These TCRs come from a man aged 25-40 years in good health and CMV-seronegative. Each CDR3 is given with its conserved first and last residue. A D gene is named only where the DNA matches it firmly. Size values are once, few and many counts, or a class for expanded clones, and some rows have none.

D: -; size: -; V: TRBV7-2; J: TRBJ2-5; CDR3: CASSLALVTQYF; DNA: TGTGCCAGCAGCTTAGCCCTTGTGACCCAGTACTTC
D: TRBD1; size: -; V: TRBV6-5; J: TRBJ2-2; CDR3: CASSYTGQTGELFF; DNA: TGTGCCAGCAGTTACACGGGACAGACCGGGGAGCTGTTTTTT
D: TRBD2; size: -; V: TRBV4-2; J: TRBJ2-3; CDR3: CASSQDIPSGGATDTQYF; DNA: TGTGCCAGCAGCCAAGATATCCCTAGCGGGGGGGCCACAGATACGCAGTATTTT
D: -; size: -; V: TRBV6-6; J: TRBJ1-4; CDR3: CASTLGGNEKLFF; DNA: TGTGCCAGCACCCTCGGGGGTAATGAAAAACTGTTTTTT
D: -; size: -; V: TRBV6-1; J: TRBJ1-4; CDR3: CASSEKVAGSEKLFF; DNA: TGTGCCAGCAGTGAAAAGGTGGCGGGGAGTGAAAAACTGTTTTTT
D: -; size: -; V: TRBV7-9; J: TRBJ1-2; CDR3: CASSLSGNGYTF; DNA: TGTGCCAGCAGCTTATCGGGGAATGGCTACACCTTC
D: TRBD1; size: -; V: TRBV2; J: TRBJ1-5; CDR3: CASSEPGQGAYQPQHF; DNA: TGTGCCAGCAGTGAACCGGGACAGGGAGCTTATCAGCCCCAGCATTTT
D: TRBD2; size: -; V: TRBV4-3; J: TRBJ2-3; CDR3: CASSQLAGGGTDTQYF; DNA: TGCGCCAGCAGCCAGCTAGCGGGGGGAGGCACAGATACGCAGTATTTT
D: TRBD1; size: -; V: TRBV9; J: TRBJ2-2; CDR3: CASSAGLTGSGELFF; DNA: TGTGCCAGCAGCGCAGGGCTGACAGGGTCCGGGGAGCTGTTTTTT
D: TRBD1; size: -; V: TRBV5-1; J: TRBJ2-7; CDR3: CASSFYRTGGYEQYF; DNA: TGCGCCAGCAGCTTTTATAGGACAGGGGGCTACGAGCAGTACTTC
D: -; size: -; V: TRBV7-2; J: TRBJ1-5; CDR3: CASSSTRVQPQHF; DNA: TGTGCCAGCAGTTCTACCAGGGTACAGCCCCAGCATTTT
D: -; size: -; V: TRBV10-2; J: TRBJ2-3; CDR3: CASSEMAGSTDTQYF; DNA: TGCGCCAGCAGTGAGATGGCGGGTAGCACAGATACGCAGTATTTT
D: -; size: -; V: TRBV5-5; J: TRBJ2-1; CDR3: CASRKGDYNEQFF; DNA: TGTGCCAGCCGGAAAGGGGACTACAATGAGCAGTTCTTC
D: TRBD2; size: -; V: TRBV10-2; J: TRBJ2-7; CDR3: CASGGTSGPHEQYF; DNA: TGCGCCAGCGGTGGGACTAGCGGACCCCACGAGCAGTACTTC
D: TRBD1; size: -; V: TRBV2; J: TRBJ2-7; CDR3: CASWKQGASYEQYF; DNA: TGTGCCAGCTGGAAACAGGGGGCATCCTACGAGCAGTACTTC
D: -; size: -; V: TRBV5-1; J: TRBJ1-5; CDR3: CASRKGGVGYSNQPQHF; DNA: TGCGCCAGCCGAAAGGGAGGGGTCGGGTACAGCAATCAGCCCCAGCATTTT
D: TRBD1; size: -; V: TRBV6-5; J: TRBJ1-1; CDR3: CASSGQGAPNTEAFF; DNA: TGTGCCAGCTCGGGACAGGGGGCTCCGAACACTGAAGCTTTCTTT
D: TRBD1; size: -; V: TRBV6-5; J: TRBJ2-7; CDR3: CASNPGTAFEQYF; DNA: TGTGCCAGCAACCCCGGGACAGCCTTCGAGCAGTACTTC
D: -; size: -; V: TRBV4-2; J: TRBJ2-2; CDR3: CASSQAGGMHTGELFF; DNA: TGTGCCAGCAGCCAAGCAGGGGGGATGCACACCGGGGAGCTGTTTTTT
D: -; size: -; V: TRBV19; J: TRBJ1-5; CDR3: CASSIGQYQPQHF; DNA: TGTGCCAGTAGTATAGGGCAATATCAGCCCCAGCATTTT
D: TRBD2; size: -; V: TRBV2; J: TRBJ2-5; CDR3: CASNKRGGLQETQYF; DNA: TGTGCCAGCAATAAGCGGGGGGGACTTCAAGAGACCCAGTACTTC
D: TRBD1; size: once; V: TRBV27; J: TRBJ2-3; CDR3: CASSFRDRGYVGTDTQYF; DNA: TGTGCCAGCAGTTTCCGGGACAGGGGGTATGTGGGCACAGATACGCAGTATTTT
D: -; size: -; V: TRBV5-1; J: TRBJ1-1; CDR3: CASSLEGTEAFF; DNA: TGCGCCAGCAGCTTGGAGGGGACTGAAGCTTTCTTT
D: -; size: -; V: TRBV18; J: TRBJ2-3; CDR3: CASSHNRVEVDTQYF; DNA: TGTGCCAGCTCACACAACAGGGTTGAGGTAGATACGCAGTATTTT
D: -; size: -; V: TRBV15; J: TRBJ2-5; CDR3: CATSREGTSETQYF; DNA: TGTGCCACCAGCAGGGAAGGGACATCAGAGACCCAGTACTTC
D: -; size: -; V: TRBV28; J: TRBJ1-2; CDR3: CASRRSGGKTYGYTF; DNA: TGTGCCAGCAGACGCTCGGGAGGGAAAACCTATGGCTACACCTTC
D: TRBD1; size: -; V: TRBV4-1; J: TRBJ1-1; CDR3: CASSQGQGEGTEAFF; DNA: TGCGCCAGCAGCCAGGGGCAGGGGGAAGGTACTGAAGCTTTCTTT
D: -; size: once; V: TRBV6-5; J: TRBJ2-2; CDR3: CASSYSGLGITGELFF; DNA: TGTGCCAGCAGTTACTCGGGACTGGGAATCACCGGGGAGCTGTTTTTT
D: -; size: -; V: TRBV6-5; J: TRBJ1-2; CDR3: CASSYGGGTYGYTF; DNA: TGTGCCAGCAGTTACGGTGGGGGGACCTATGGCTACACCTTC
D: -; size: -; V: TRBV5-1; J: TRBJ1-2; CDR3: CASSLDRRYGYTF; DNA: TGCGCCAGCAGCTTGGACAGAAGATATGGCTACACCTTC
D: TRBD2; size: -; V: TRBV7-8; J: TRBJ2-7; CDR3: CASSIPGLEWDEQYF; DNA: TGTGCCAGCAGCATACCGGGACTAGAATGGGACGAGCAGTACTTC
D: TRBD1; size: -; V: TRBV5-1; J: TRBJ2-7; CDR3: CASTPTGGVYEQYF; DNA: TGCGCCAGCACCCCGACAGGGGGTGTCTACGAGCAGTACTTC
D: TRBD1; size: -; V: TRBV6-1; J: TRBJ2-7; CDR3: CASFDRGQSSYEQYF; DNA: TGTGCCAGCTTTGACAGGGGCCAGAGCTCCTACGAGCAGTACTTC
D: -; size: -; V: TRBV7-8; J: TRBJ1-1; CDR3: CASSHGAGSGEAFF; DNA: TGTGCCAGCAGCCACGGGGCGGGGTCGGGTGAAGCTTTCTTT
D: -; size: few; V: TRBV18; J: TRBJ1-4; CDR3: CASSPDSHMQKLFF; DNA: TGTGCCAGCTCACCGGACAGTCACATGCAAAAACTGTTTTTT
D: TRBD1; size: few; V: TRBV23-1; J: TRBJ1-6; CDR3: CASSQHRGCNSPLHF; DNA: TGCGCCAGCAGTCAACACAGGGGGTGTAATTCACCCCTCCACTTT
D: -; size: -; V: TRBV5-6; J: TRBJ1-1; CDR3: CASLSQENTEAFF; DNA: TGTGCCAGCCTCTCACAGGAGAACACTGAAGCTTTCTTT
D: -; size: -; V: TRBV2; J: TRBJ2-7; CDR3: CASSDHGTPSYEQYF; DNA: TGTGCCAGCAGCGACCACGGGACTCCCTCCTACGAGCAGTACTTC
D: -; size: -; V: TRBV9; J: TRBJ1-1; CDR3: CASSTPRAGRGTEAFF; DNA: TGTGCCAGCAGCACACCCAGGGCGGGGAGGGGTACTGAAGCTTTCTTT
D: -; size: -; V: TRBV7-6; J: TRBJ2-5; CDR3: CASSLSTETGLETQYF; DNA: TGTGCCAGCAGCTTGAGCACTGAGACTGGACTAGAGACCCAGTACTTC
D: TRBD2; size: -; V: TRBV29-1; J: TRBJ2-2; CDR3: CSVLRAGGLNTGELFF; DNA: TGCAGCGTCCTCAGGGCGGGGGGCCTGAACACCGGGGAGCTGTTTTTT
D: TRBD2; size: -; V: TRBV19; J: TRBJ2-5; CDR3: CASSTETSGEATQYF; DNA: TGTGCCAGTAGTACAGAGACTAGCGGGGAAGCGACCCAGTACTTC
D: TRBD1; size: -; V: TRBV28; J: TRBJ1-4; CDR3: CALGTGGEKLFF; DNA: TGTGCCTTAGGGACAGGGGGTGAAAAACTGTTTTTT
D: -; size: -; V: TRBV6-5; J: TRBJ2-7; CDR3: CASSYSSDYEQYF; DNA: TGTGCCAGCAGTTATTCGAGTGATTACGAGCAGTACTTC
D: -; size: -; V: TRBV4-2; J: TRBJ1-2; CDR3: CASSHGTGVDLGGYTF; DNA: TGTGCCAGCAGCCACGGTACCGGGGTAGACCTCGGGGGCTACACCTTC
D: TRBD1; size: once; V: TRBV19; J: TRBJ1-5; CDR3: CATGTEGAPQYSNQPQHF; DNA: TGTGCCACAGGGACAGAAGGAGCGCCCCAATATAGCAATCAGCCCCAGCATTTT
D: -; size: -; V: TRBV6-5; J: TRBJ2-5; CDR3: CASSFQGSETQYF; DNA: TGTGCCAGCAGTTTTCAGGGGTCGGAGACCCAGTACTTC
D: TRBD1; size: -; V: TRBV27; J: TRBJ2-7; CDR3: CASSPTGVFSYEQYF; DNA: TGTGCCAGCAGTCCTACAGGGGTCTTCTCCTACGAGCAGTACTTC